This TCR beta chain was documented in a study of CD8 T cells in Susac syndrome. Study as a whole: Patients with Susac syndrome, at blood draw, were therapy-naive, on corticosteroids, or on intravenous immunoglobulin alone.

With random hexamers, about 0.45 to 1 ug RNA was reverse transcribed. Each CDR3 protein is one row after TCRdb ran MiXCR on the immunoSEQ multiplex PCR reads. Of around 150,000 distinct CDR3 sequences listed, 95% are singletons. Patients with Susac syndrome met the recently defined diagnostic criteria for definite or probable disease. This clonotype was detected only once. Its antigen is still unknown. General study findings and limits: It was acknowledged in the study that its TCR sequencing and HLA analysis involved a relatively small number of individuals.

The origin of this receptor is a human donor with Susac syndrome. Sequenced sample: CD8+ T cells from PBMCs.

CDR3 protein: CASSLDRGTEAFF. The DNA of the CDR3 is TGCGCCAGCAGCTTGGACAGGGGAACTGAAGCTTTCTTT. The V and J genes are TRBV5-1 and TRBJ1-1, with 7 positions matching TRBD1. CDR3 size: 13 residues. Germline values: CDR1 SGHRS, CDR2 YFSETQ. Trimming cost V 0 bases and J 5 bases; bases outside gene matches: 1.